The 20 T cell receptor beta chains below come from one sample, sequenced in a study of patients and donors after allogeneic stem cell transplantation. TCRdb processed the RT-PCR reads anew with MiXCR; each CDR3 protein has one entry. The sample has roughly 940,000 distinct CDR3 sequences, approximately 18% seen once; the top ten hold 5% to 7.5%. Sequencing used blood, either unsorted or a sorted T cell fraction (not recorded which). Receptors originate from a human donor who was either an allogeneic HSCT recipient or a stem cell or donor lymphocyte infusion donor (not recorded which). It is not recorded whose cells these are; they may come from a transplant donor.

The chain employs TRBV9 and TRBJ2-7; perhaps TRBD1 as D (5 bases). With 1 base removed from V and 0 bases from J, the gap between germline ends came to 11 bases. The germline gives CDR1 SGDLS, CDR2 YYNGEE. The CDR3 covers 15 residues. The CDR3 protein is CASSVSGLPSYEQYF. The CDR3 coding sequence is TGTGCCAGCAGCGTATCAGGGCTCCCCTCCTACGAGCAGTACTTC.

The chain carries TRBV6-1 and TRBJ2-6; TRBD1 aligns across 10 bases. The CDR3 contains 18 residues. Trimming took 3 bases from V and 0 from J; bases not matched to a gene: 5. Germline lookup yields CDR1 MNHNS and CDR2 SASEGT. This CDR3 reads CASSERDRGSSGANVLTF. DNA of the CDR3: TGTGCCAGCAGTGAGCGGGACAGGGGATCCTCTGGGGCCAACGTCCTGACTTTC.

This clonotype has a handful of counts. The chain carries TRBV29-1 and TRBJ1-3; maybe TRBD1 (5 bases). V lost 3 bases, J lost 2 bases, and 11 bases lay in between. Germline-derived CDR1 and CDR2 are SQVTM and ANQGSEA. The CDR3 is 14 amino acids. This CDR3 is CSVEAGSAGNTIYF. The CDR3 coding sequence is TGCAGCGTTGAGGCAGGGAGTGCTGGAAACACCATATATTTT.

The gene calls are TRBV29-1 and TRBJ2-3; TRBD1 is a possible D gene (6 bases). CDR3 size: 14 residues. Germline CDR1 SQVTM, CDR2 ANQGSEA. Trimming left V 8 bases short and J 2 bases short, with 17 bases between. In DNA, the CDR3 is TGCAGCCTAAAATGGACAGACCACACAGATACGCAGTATTTT. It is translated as CSLKWTDHTDTQYF.

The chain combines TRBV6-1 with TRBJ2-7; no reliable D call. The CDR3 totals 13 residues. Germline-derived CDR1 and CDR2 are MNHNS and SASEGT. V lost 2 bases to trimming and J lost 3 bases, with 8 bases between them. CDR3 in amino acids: CASSELSSYEQYF. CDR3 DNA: TGTGCCAGCAGTGAACTGTCGAGCTACGAGCAGTACTTC.

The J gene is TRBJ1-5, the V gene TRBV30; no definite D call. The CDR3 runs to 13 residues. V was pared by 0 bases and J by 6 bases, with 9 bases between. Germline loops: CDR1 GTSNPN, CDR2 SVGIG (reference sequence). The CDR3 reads CAWSVEGAQPQHF. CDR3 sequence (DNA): TGTGCCTGGAGTGTGGAGGGCGCTCAGCCCCAGCATTTT.

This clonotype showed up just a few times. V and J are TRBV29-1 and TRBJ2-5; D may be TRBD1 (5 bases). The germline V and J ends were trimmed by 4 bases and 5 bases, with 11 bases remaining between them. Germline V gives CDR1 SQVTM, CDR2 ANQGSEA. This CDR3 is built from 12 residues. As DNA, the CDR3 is TGCAGCGTTGGGAAGGGGCAGGAGACCCAGTACTTC. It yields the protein CSVGKGQETQYF.

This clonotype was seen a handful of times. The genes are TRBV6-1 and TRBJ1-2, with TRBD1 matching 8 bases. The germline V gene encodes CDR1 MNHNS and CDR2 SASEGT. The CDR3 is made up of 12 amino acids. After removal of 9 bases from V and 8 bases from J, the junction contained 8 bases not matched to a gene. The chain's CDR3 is CASTKTGGGYTF. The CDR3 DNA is TGTGCCAGTACGAAAACAGGGGGAGGCTACACCTTC.

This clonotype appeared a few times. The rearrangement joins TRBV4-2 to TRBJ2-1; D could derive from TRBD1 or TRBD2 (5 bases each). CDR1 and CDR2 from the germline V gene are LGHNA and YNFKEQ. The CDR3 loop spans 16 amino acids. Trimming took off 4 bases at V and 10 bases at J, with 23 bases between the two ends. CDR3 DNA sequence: TGTGCCAGCAGCCGGGGTTCTGGGGCTGAGGGTTTAGAGCAGTTCTTC. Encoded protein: CASSRGSGAEGLEQFF.

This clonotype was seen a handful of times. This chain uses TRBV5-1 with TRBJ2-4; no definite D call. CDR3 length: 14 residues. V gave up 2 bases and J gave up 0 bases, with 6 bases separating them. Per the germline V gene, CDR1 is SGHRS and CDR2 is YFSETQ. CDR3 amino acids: CASSFVGAKNIQYF. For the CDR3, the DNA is TGCGCCAGCAGCTTCGTAGGAGCCAAAAACATTCAGTACTTC. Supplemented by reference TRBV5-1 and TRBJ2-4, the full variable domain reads KAGVTQTPRYLIKTRGQQVTLSCSPISGHRSVSWYQQTPGQGLQFLFEYFSETQRNKGNFPGRFSGRQFSNSRSEMNVSTLELGDSALYLCASSFVGAKNIQYFGAGTRLSVL.

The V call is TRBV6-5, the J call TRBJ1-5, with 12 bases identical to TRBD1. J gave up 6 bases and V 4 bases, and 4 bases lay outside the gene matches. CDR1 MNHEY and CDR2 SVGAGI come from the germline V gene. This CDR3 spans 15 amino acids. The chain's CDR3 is CASSSGQGATQPQHF. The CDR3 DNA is TGTGCCAGCAGTTCGGGACAGGGGGCGACTCAGCCCCAGCATTTT.

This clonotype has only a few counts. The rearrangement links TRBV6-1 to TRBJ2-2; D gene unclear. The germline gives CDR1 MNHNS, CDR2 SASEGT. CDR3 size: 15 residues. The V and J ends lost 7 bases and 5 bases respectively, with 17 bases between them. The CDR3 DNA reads TGTGCCAGCACTACTACGACACAGTTGACCGGGGAGCTGTTTTTT. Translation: CASTTTTQLTGELFF.

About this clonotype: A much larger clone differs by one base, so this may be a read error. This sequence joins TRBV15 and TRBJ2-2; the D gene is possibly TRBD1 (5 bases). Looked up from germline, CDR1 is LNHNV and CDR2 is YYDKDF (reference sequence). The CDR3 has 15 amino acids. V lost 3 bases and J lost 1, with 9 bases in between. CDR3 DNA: TGTGCCACCAGCAGTGGCGGACAGAACACCGGGGAGCTGTTTTTT. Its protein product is CATSSGGQNTGELFF.

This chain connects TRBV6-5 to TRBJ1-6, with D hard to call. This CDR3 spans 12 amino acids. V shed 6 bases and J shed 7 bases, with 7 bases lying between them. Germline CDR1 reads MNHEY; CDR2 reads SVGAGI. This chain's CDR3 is CASSRKNSPLHF. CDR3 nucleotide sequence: TGTGCCAGCAGCCGAAAAAATTCACCCCTCCACTTT.

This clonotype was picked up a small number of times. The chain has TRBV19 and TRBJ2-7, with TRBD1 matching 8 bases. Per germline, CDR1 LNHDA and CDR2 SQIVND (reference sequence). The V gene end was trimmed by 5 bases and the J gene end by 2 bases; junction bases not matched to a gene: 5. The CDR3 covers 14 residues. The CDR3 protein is CASSHRTGTYEQYF. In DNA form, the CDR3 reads TGTGCCAGTAGTCATCGGACAGGGACCTACGAGCAGTACTTC.

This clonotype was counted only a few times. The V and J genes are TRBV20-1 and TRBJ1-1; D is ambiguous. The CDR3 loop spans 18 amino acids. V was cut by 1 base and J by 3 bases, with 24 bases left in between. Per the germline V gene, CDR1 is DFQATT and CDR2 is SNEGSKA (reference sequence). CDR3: CSARVLGAATLAYTEAFF. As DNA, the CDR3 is TGCAGTGCTAGAGTTCTGGGAGCCGCTACCCTGGCGTACACTGAAGCTTTCTTT.

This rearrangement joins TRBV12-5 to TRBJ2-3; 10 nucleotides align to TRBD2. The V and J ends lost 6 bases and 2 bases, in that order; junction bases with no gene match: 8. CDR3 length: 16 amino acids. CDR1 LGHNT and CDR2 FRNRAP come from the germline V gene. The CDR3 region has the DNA TGTGCTAGTGGCCCGGGACTAGCGATCGACACAGATACGCAGTATTTT. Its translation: CASGPGLAIDTDTQYF.

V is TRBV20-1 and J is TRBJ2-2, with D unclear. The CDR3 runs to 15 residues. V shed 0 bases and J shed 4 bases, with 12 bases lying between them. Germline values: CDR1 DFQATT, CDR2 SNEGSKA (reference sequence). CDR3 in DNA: TGCAGTGCTAGAGATGTGCGTTCGGGCACCGGGGAGCTGTTTTTT. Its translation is CSARDVRSGTGELFF.

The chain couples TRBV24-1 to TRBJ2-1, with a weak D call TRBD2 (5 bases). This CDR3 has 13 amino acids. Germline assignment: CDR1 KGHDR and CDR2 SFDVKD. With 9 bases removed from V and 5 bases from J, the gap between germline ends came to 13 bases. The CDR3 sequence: CATRGNRDNEQFF. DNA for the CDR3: TGTGCCACCCGAGGGAATAGGGACAATGAGCAGTTCTTC.

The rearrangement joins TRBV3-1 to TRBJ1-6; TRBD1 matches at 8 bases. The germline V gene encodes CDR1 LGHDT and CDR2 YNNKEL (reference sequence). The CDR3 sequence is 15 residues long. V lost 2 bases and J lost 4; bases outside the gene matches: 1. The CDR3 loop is CASSQRTGYNSPLHF. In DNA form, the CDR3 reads TGTGCCAGCAGCCAACGGACAGGGTATAATTCACCCCTCCACTTT. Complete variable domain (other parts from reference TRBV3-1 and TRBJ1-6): DTAVSQTPKYLVTQMGNDKSIKCEQNLGHDTMYWYKQDSKKFLKIMFSYNNKELIINETVPNRFSPKSPDKAHLNLHINSLELGDSAVYFCASSQRTGYNSPLHFGNGTRLTVT.